The source of this T cell receptor (beta chain) is a study of T cell changes during pregnancy in multiple sclerosis. The CDR3 covers 14 residues. Germline-derived CDR1 and CDR2 are MNHNY and SVGAGI (reference sequence). Between the trimmed V and J ends, which lost 5 bases and 2 bases, there was a span of 9 bases. Produced via immunoSEQ multiplex PCR; TCRdb's table is partial and in-frame only. The data contain over 45,000 clones, 80% to 95% of them singletons. The material sequenced was peripheral blood, taken in the third trimester of pregnancy. V gene TRBV6-6 combines with J gene TRBJ1-4, with a weak D call TRBD1 (6 bases). This TCR was sampled from a female donor with multiple sclerosis, enrolled in a pregnancy study. CDR3 sequence reads: CASSVQGTNEKLFF. For the CDR3, the DNA is TGTGCCAGCAGTGTACAGGGTACTAATGAAAAACTGTTTTTT.